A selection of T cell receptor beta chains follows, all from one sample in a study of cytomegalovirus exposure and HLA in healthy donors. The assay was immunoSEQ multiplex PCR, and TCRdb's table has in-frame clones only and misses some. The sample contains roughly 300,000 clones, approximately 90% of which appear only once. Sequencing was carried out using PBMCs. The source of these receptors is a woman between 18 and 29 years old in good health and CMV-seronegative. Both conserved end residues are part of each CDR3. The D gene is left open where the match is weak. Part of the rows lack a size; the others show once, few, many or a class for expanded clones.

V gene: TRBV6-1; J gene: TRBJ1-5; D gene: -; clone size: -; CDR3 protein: CASRLDSGRNQPQHF; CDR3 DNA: TGTGCCAGCAGGCTGGACAGTGGGCGCAATCAGCCCCAGCATTTT
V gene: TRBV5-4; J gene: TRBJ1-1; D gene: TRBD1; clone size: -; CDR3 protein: CASSYPTGKGSNTEAFF; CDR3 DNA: TGTGCCAGCAGCTACCCGACAGGGAAGGGATCGAACACTGAAGCTTTCTTT
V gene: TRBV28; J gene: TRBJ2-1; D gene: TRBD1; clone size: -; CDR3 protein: CASSAQGAWAYNEQFF; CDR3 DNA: TGTGCCAGCAGTGCACAGGGGGCTTGGGCCTACAATGAGCAGTTCTTC
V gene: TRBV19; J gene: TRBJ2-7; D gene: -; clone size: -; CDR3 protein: CASTEGPLDFSYEQYF; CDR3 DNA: TGTGCCAGTACCGAAGGACCTCTGGACTTTTCCTACGAGCAGTACTTC
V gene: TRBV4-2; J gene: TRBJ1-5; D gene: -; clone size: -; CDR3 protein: CASSQGGSPNQPQHF; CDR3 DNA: TGTGCCAGCAGCCAAGGAGGTAGCCCGAATCAGCCCCAGCATTTT
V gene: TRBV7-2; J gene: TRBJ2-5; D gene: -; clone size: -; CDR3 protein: CASSLGSSGHGIETQYF; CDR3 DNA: TGTGCCAGCAGCTTAGGTTCTTCCGGACATGGTATTGAGACCCAGTACTTC
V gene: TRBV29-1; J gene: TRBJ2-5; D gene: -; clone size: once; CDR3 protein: CSVALRGKETQYF; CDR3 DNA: TGCAGCGTTGCTCTAAGGGGGAAAGAGACCCAGTACTTC
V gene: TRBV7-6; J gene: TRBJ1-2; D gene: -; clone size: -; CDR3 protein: CASSLGRSSGNGGYGYTF; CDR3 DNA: TGTGCCAGCAGCTTAGGCCGTTCGTCCGGGAACGGAGGATATGGCTACACCTTC
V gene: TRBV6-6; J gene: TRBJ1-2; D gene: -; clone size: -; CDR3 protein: CASSSLYGYTF; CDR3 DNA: TGTGCCAGCAGTAGCCTATATGGCTACACCTTC
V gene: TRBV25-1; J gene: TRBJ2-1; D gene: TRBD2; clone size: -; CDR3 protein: CASSEGLEKNNEQFF; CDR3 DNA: TGTGCCAGCAGTGAGGGACTAGAGAAAAACAATGAGCAGTTCTTC
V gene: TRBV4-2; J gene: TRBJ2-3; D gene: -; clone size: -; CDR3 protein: CASSQTRDLRGYF; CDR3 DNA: TGTGCCAGCAGCCAGACGCGGGACTTACGTGGGTATTTT
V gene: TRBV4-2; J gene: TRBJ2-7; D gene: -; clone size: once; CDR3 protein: CASSQDMGASLYEQYF; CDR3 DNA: TGTGCCAGCAGCCAAGATATGGGGGCCAGCCTCTACGAGCAGTACTTC
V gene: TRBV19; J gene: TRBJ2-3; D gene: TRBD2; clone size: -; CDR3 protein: CASSILAGGTDTQYF; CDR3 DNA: TGTGCCAGTAGTATACTAGCGGGAGGAACAGATACGCAGTATTTT
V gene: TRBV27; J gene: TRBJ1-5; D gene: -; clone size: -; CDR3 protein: CASRALLRGGFGQPQHF; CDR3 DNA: TGTGCCAGCAGGGCCCTGTTGCGGGGCGGGTTTGGTCAGCCCCAGCATTTT
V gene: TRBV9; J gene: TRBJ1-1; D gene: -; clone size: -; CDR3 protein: CASSVELSGPEAFF; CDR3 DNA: TGTGCCAGCAGCGTAGAGCTTAGCGGACCTGAAGCTTTCTTT
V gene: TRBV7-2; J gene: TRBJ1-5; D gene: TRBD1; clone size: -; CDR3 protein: CASSTDRGLSPQHF; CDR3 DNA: TGTGCCAGCAGCACGGACAGGGGGCTGAGTCCCCAGCATTTT
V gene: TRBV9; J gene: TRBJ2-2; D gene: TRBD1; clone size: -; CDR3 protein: CASRSRGHGNTGELFF; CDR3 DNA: TGTGCCAGCCGTTCCAGGGGGCACGGGAACACCGGGGAGCTGTTTTTT
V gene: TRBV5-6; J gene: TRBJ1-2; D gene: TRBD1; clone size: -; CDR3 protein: CASSRTGLGYTF; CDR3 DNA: TGTGCCAGCAGCCGGACAGGCCTTGGCTACACCTTC
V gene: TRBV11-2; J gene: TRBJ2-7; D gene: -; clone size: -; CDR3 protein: CASSLVDDGGYEQYF; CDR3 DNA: TGTGCCAGCAGCTTAGTCGACGACGGAGGCTACGAGCAGTACTTC
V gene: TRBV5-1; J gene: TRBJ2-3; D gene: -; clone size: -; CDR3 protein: CASSPGLIPSTDTQYF; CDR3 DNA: TGCGCCAGCAGCCCGGGACTTATACCTAGCACAGATACGCAGTATTTT
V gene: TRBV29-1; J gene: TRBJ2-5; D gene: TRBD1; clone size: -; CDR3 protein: CSITGADETQYF; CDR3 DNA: TGCAGCATCACAGGGGCAGACGAGACCCAGTACTTC
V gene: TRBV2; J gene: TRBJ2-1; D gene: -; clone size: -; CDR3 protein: CASSENVEPRVF; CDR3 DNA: TGTGCCAGCAGTGAAAATGTGGAGCCGCGGGTCTTC
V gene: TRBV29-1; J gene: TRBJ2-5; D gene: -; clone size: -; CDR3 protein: CSVEGQGGETQYF; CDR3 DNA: TGCAGCGTTGAGGGGCAGGGTGGAGAGACCCAGTACTTC
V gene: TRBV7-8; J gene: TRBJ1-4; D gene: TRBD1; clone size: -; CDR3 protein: CASSLPGTGRGWGEKLFF; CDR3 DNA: TGTGCCAGCAGCTTGCCCGGGACAGGGCGAGGTTGGGGTGAAAAACTGTTTTTT
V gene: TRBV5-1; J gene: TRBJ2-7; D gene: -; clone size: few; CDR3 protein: CASSSTGYEQYF; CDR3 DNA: TGCGCCAGCAGCTCAACAGGCTACGAGCAGTACTTC
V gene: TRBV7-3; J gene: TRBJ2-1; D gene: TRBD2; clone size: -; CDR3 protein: CASSLELAGGINEQFF; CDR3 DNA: TGTGCCAGCAGCTTAGAACTAGCGGGAGGTATAAATGAGCAGTTCTTC
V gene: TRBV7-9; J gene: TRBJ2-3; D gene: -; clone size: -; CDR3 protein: CASSSRGLHTDTQYF; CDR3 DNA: TGTGCCAGCAGCTCGAGGGGACTGCACACAGATACGCAGTATTTT
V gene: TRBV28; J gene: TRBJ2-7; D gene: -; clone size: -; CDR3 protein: CASRDTGLYEQYF; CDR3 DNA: TGTGCCAGCAGAGACACAGGGCTCTACGAGCAGTACTTC
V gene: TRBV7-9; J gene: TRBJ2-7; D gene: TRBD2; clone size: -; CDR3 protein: CASSPDGTSGSLYEQYF; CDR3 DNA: TGTGCCAGCAGCCCTGACGGGACTAGCGGGAGTCTTTACGAGCAGTACTTC
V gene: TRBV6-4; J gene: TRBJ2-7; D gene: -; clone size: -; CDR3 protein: CASSDGGGKQYF; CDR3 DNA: TGTGCCAGCAGTGACGGTGGCGGGAAGCAGTACTTC
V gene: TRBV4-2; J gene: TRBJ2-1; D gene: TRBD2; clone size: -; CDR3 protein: CASSQESSGTYEQFF; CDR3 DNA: TGTGCCAGCAGCCAAGAGTCTAGCGGGACCTATGAGCAGTTCTTC
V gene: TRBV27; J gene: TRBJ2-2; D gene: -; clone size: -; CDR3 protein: CASSSLATNTGELFF; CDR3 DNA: TGTGCCAGCAGTTCCCTAGCGACGAACACCGGGGAGCTGTTTTTT
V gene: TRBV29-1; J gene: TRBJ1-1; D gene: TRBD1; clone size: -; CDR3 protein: CSVDRGWTGPNTEAFF; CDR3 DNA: TGCAGCGTTGATAGGGGTTGGACAGGGCCCAACACTGAAGCTTTCTTT
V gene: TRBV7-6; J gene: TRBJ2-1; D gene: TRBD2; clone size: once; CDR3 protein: CASSFPGAGTSGRLNEQFF; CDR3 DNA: TGTGCCAGCAGCTTCCCAGGGGCCGGGACTAGCGGGAGGTTGAATGAGCAGTTCTTC
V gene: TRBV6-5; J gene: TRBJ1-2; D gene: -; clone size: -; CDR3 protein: CASSYSNTYGYTF; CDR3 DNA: TGTGCCAGCAGTTACTCGAACACCTATGGCTACACCTTC
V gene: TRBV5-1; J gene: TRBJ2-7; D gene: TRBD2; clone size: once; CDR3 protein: CASSPERGGSVSEQYF; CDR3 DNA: TGCGCCAGCAGCCCCGAGCGGGGAGGCTCTGTTAGCGAGCAGTACTTC
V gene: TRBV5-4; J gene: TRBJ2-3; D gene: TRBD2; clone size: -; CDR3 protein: CASSSGSGNADTQYF; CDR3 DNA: TGTGCCAGCAGCTCGGGAAGCGGGAACGCAGATACGCAGTATTTT
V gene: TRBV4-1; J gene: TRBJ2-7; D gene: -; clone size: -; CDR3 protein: CASSQGPELADYEQYF; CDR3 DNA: TGCGCCAGCAGCCAAGGCCCCGAGCTAGCCGACTACGAGCAGTACTTC
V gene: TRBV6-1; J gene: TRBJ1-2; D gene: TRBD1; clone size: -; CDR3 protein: CASRVNTGGYYGYTF; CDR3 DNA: TGTGCCAGCAGGGTTAACACAGGGGGCTACTATGGCTACACCTTC
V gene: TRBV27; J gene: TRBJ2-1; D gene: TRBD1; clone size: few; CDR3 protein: CASSAQGAYNEQFF; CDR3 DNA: TGTGCCAGCAGTGCACAGGGGGCTTATAATGAGCAGTTCTTC
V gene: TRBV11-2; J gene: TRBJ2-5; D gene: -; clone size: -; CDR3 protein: CASSPQRGQETQYF; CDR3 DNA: TGTGCCAGCAGCCCGCAAAGGGGACAAGAGACCCAGTACTTC
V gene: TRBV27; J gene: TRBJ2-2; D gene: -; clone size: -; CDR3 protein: CASSLATNTGELFF; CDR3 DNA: TGTGCCAGCAGTTTGGCAACGAACACCGGGGAGCTGTTTTTT
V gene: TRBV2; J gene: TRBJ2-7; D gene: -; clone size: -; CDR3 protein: CASSDWIGQYDEQYF; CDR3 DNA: TGTGCCAGCAGTGACTGGATCGGACAGTACGACGAGCAGTACTTC
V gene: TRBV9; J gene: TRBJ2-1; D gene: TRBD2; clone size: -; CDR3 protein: CASSVGPSGRYNEQFF; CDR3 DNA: TGTGCCAGCAGCGTAGGGCCTAGCGGGAGGTATAATGAGCAGTTCTTC
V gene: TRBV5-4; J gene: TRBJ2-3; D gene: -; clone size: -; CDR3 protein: CAYVFGGSSVDTQYF; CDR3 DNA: TGTGCCTACGTCTTTGGAGGGTCATCAGTAGATACGCAGTATTTT